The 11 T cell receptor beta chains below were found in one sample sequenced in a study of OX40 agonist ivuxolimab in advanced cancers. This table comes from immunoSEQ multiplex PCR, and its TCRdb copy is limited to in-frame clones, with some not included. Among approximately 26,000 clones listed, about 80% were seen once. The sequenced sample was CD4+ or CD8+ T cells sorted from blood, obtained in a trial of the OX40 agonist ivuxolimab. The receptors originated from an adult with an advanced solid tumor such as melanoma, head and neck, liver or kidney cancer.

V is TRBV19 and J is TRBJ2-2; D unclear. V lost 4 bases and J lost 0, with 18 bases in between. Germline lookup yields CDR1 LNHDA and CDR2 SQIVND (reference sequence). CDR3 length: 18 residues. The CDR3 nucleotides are TGTGCCAGTAGTACACCGGACCCAATCCAGTCGAACACCGGGGAGCTGTTTTTT. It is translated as CASSTPDPIQSNTGELFF.

CDR3 DNA sequence: TGTGCCAGCAGCTTCTTCGGGTCCTACGAGCAGTACTTC. Protein: CASSFFGSYEQYF. The chain couples TRBV11-2 to TRBJ2-7; D unclear. The germline gives CDR1 SGHAT, CDR2 FQNNGV. CDR3 length: 13 residues. V lost 3 bases to trimming and J lost 1 base, with 7 bases between them.

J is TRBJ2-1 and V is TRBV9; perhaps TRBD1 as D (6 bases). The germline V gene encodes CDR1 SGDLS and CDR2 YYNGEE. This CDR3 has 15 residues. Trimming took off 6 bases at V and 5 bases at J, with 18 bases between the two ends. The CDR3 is CASTPWDTAHNEQFF. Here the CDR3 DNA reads TGTGCCAGCACCCCCTGGGACACGGCCCACAATGAGCAGTTCTTC.

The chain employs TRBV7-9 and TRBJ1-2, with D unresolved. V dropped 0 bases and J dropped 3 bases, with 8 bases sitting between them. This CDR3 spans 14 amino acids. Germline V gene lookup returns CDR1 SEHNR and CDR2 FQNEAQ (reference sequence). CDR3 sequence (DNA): TGTGCCAGCAGCTTAGCGTGGGTACACTATGGCTACACCTTC. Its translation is CASSLAWVHYGYTF.

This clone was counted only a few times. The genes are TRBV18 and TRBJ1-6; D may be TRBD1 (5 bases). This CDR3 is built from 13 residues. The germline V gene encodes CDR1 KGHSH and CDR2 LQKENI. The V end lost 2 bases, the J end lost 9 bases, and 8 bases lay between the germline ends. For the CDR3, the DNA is TGTGCCAGCTCACCAGGGGGATCTTCACCCCTCCACTTT. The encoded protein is CASSPGGSSPLHF.

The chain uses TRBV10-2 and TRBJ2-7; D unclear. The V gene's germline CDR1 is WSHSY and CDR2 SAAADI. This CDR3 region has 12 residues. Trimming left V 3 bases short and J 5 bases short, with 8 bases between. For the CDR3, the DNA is TGCGCCAGCAGTGAAAGGGTGGACGAGCAGTACTTC. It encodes CASSERVDEQYF.

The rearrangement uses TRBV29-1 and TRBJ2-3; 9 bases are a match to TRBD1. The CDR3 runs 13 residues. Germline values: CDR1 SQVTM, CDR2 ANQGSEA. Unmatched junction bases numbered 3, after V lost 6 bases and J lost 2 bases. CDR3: CSVGTGLTDTQYF. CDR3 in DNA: TGCAGCGTGGGGACAGGGCTCACAGATACGCAGTATTTT.

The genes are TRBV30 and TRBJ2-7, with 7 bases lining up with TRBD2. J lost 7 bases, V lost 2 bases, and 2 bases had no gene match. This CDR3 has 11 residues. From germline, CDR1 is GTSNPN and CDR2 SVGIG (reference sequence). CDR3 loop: CAWSLGGEQYF. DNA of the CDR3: TGTGCCTGGAGTCTGGGGGGGGAGCAGTACTTC.

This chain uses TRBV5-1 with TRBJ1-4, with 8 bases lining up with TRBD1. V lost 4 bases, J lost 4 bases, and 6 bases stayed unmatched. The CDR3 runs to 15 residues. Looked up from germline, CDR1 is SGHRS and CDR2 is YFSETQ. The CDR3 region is CASSPGQADNEKLFF. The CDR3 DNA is TGCGCCAGCAGCCCGGGACAGGCTGATAATGAAAAACTGTTTTTT.

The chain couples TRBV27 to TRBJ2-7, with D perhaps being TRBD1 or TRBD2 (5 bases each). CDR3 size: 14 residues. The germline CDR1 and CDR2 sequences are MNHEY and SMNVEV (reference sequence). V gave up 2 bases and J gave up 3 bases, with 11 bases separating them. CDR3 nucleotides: TGTGCCAGCAGTTTAGGGGACCGAAACTACGAGCAGTACTTC. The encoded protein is CASSLGDRNYEQYF.

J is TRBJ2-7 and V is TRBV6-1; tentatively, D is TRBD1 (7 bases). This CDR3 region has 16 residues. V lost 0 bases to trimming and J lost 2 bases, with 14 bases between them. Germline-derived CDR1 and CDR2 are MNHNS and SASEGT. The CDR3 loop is CASSEAGGTVAYEQYF. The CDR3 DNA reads TGTGCCAGCAGTGAAGCCGGCGGGACAGTTGCCTACGAGCAGTACTTC.